This entry lists 28 T cell receptor beta chains sequenced from one sample in a study of post-analysis software for immune sequencing data (dated by TCRdb to 2013 to 2016). The time point label of this sample denotes: second blood draw from one MS patient after hematopoietic stem cell transplantation. To prepare the library, PCR was applied. The sample was run on an Illumina HiSeq 2500. To reduce PCR and sequencing biases, unique molecular identifiers were incorporated into the TCR beta cDNA libraries. TCRdb reprocessed the public reads (quality trimming at Q25 with fastp, clone calling with MiXCR) and kept in-frame beta chains. Each entry is one CDR3 protein sequence, shown with its most common DNA and genes. The table for this sample lists about 160,000 distinct CDR3 sequences; under 40% of them were counted only once. The ten largest clones capture 25% to 35% of the sample. The sequences come from blood, collected after autologous hematopoietic stem cell transplantation. The receptors derive from a girl under 18 with multiple sclerosis. Donor details come from another sample of the same person, matched by shared clones.

This clonotype was observed a handful of times. V and J are TRBV12-3 or TRBV12-4 and TRBJ2-7, with 7 bases fitting TRBD1. V gave up 6 bases and J gave up 3 bases; unmatched junction bases: 5. CDR3 length: 13 residues. The CDR3 nucleotides read TGTGCCAGCAGCCAGACAGGGTACTACGAGCAGTACTTC. It yields the protein CASSQTGYYEQYF.

The chain combines TRBV12-3 or TRBV12-4 with TRBJ2-7, with 7 bases aligning to TRBD2. The V and J ends lost 5 bases and 1 base, in that order; junction bases with no gene match: 5. The CDR3 is made up of 14 amino acids. In DNA form, the CDR3 reads TGTGCCAGCAGTCAAACGGGGGGATCCTACGAGCAGTACTTC. Residues: CASSQTGGSYEQYF.

This clonotype was picked up a small number of times. This rearrangement joins TRBV12-3 or TRBV12-4 to TRBJ2-7; 12 bases are a match to TRBD1. With V trimmed by 5 bases and J by 2 bases, 4 bases remained unmatched. The CDR3 has 15 amino acids. For the CDR3, the DNA is TGTGCCAGCAGTGCGGGGGACAGGGGGCCCTACGAGCAGTACTTC. This codes for CASSAGDRGPYEQYF.

In DNA, the CDR3 is TGCGCCAGCAGCCACGAACTAGCGGGGGAGTTTGGTGAGCAGTTCTTC. Encoded protein: CASSHELAGEFGEQFF. The chain couples TRBV4-3 to TRBJ2-1; 11 nucleotides agree with TRBD2. The CDR3 loop spans 16 amino acids. Germline V gene sequence: CDR1 LGHNA, CDR2 YSLEER. V was pared by 3 bases and J by 9 bases, with 10 bases of the junction left unmatched.

The CDR3 region has the DNA TGCAGTGTTAATCCTAGCGGAGGGGGCACAGATACGCAGTATTTT. The encoded protein is CSVNPSGGGTDTQYF. The V and J genes are TRBV20-1 and TRBJ2-3, with 7 bases lining up with TRBD2. After removal of 7 bases from V and 1 base from J, the junction contained 11 bases not matched to a gene. Germline V gives CDR1 DFQATT, CDR2 SNEGSKA (reference sequence). CDR3 length equals 15 residues.

CDR3: CATSDGGGLDTEAFF. Written as DNA, the CDR3 is TGTGCCACCAGTGATGGGGGAGGGTTAGACACTGAAGCTTTCTTT. The chain joins TRBV24-1 to TRBJ1-1; D is possibly TRBD1 (5 bases). Germline V gene sequence: CDR1 KGHDR, CDR2 SFDVKD. The ends were cut back, 3 bases at V and 3 bases at J, with 13 bases in the middle. The CDR3 has 15 amino acids.

The gene calls are TRBV6-2 or TRBV6-3 and TRBJ2-3; D call uncertain. This CDR3 contains 15 residues. The germline V and J ends were trimmed by 2 bases and 2 bases, with 11 bases remaining between them. The V gene's germline CDR1 is MNHEY and CDR2 SVGEGT. CDR3 residues: CASSYDESVTDTQYF. The CDR3 DNA is TGTGCCAGCAGTTACGACGAATCCGTCACAGATACGCAGTATTTT.

As for this clonotype: A read error may explain this, as a much larger clone is one base away. The chain has TRBV10-3 and TRBJ2-4; tentative D call: TRBD2 (7 bases). The J call is doubtful: the DNA matches TRBJ2-7 better. The germline gives CDR1 ENHRY, CDR2 SYGVKD. The CDR3 consists of 14 residues. The DNA for the CDR3 is TGTGCCTCCCAGGGAGGGGGGGCCTCAAACGAGCAGTACTTC. Protein: CASQGGGASNEQYF.

The chain links TRBV4-1 to TRBJ1-1; a possible D gene is TRBD1 (6 bases). The germline CDR1 and CDR2 sequences are MGHRA and YSYEKL. The CDR3 spans 15 residues. The germline V and J ends were trimmed by 2 bases and 2 bases, with 12 bases remaining between them. The CDR3 loop is CASSQQQGGNTEAFF. The CDR3 DNA reads TGCGCCAGCAGCCAACAACAGGGTGGAAACACTGAAGCTTTCTTT.

The chain couples TRBV4-2 to TRBJ2-5; 8 bases match TRBD1. The CDR3 loop spans 15 amino acids. After removal of 4 bases from V and 2 bases from J, the junction contained 6 bases not matched to a gene. Germline V gene sequence: CDR1 LGHNA, CDR2 YNFKEQ. The CDR3 region has the DNA TGTGCCAGCAGCCGCCAAGACAGGGGTCAAGAGACCCAGTACTTC. Translation: CASSRQDRGQETQYF.

This clonotype was seen a few times. The rearrangement joins TRBV6-1 to TRBJ2-7; D may match TRBD1 or TRBD2 (5 bases each). This CDR3 has 13 amino acids. Germline assignment: CDR1 MNHNS and CDR2 SASEGT. Trimming pared 4 bases from V and 7 bases from J, leaving 14 bases between. The CDR3 coding sequence is TGTGCCAGCAGTGCGGGGCTTTTGGGGGAGCAGTACTTC. Its protein is CASSAGLLGEQYF.

The gene calls are TRBV25-1 and TRBJ1-4; D might be TRBD1 (6 bases). Germline lookup yields CDR1 MGHDK and CDR2 SYGVNS. This CDR3 is 14 amino acids long. The V gene lost 4 bases and the J gene lost 8 bases, with 14 bases spanning the gap. CDR3 protein: CASSGRGGGEKLFF. For the CDR3, the DNA is TGTGCCAGCAGTGGACGGGGGGGCGGCGAAAAACTGTTTTTT.

As to this clonotype: Just one base apart from a much larger clone, this may be a read error. This chain links TRBV20-1 with TRBJ2-1, with 7 bases matching TRBD2. This CDR3 has 14 amino acids. The V and J ends lost 6 bases and 13 bases, in that order; junction bases with no gene match: 18. Germline CDR1 reads DFQATT; CDR2 reads SNEGSKA (reference sequence). The CDR3 protein is CSAPSGNSQETQFF. Here the CDR3 DNA reads TGCAGTGCCCCAAGCGGGAACAGCCAAGAGACCCAGTTCTTC.

A word on this clonotype: Since a much larger clone is just one base distant, this may be a read error. The chain is built from TRBV29-1 and TRBJ2-5; 14 nucleotides match TRBD2. CDR1 SQVTM and CDR2 ANQGSEA come from the germline V gene. Losses at the gene ends were 7 bases for V and 11 bases for J; bases not matched to a gene: 9. CDR3 length equals 13 residues. CDR3 bases: TGCAGCGGCGGGACTAGCGGGAGCCATGAGCAGTACTTC. Protein product: CSGGTSGSHEQYF.

The chain joins TRBV6-1 to TRBJ2-1; TRBD2 matches at 11 bases. The J segment lost 6 bases and the V segment lost 8 bases, leaving 9 bases of the junction unmatched. The CDR3 length is 15 residues. CDR1 and CDR2 (germline): MNHNS, SASEGT. CDR3 residues: CASQGTSGYPNEQFF. DNA for the CDR3: TGTGCCAGCCAGGGGACTAGCGGTTACCCCAATGAGCAGTTCTTC.

The V gene is TRBV27, the J gene TRBJ2-7, with TRBD2 matching 8 bases. The germline CDR1 and CDR2 sequences are MNHEY and SMNVEV (reference sequence). The J segment lost 2 bases and the V segment lost 7 bases, leaving 7 bases of the junction unmatched. The CDR3 is 14 residues long. The DNA of the CDR3 is TGTGCCAGCACCGGGAGCGGGAGTCCCTACGAGCAGTACTTC. It yields the protein CASTGSGSPYEQYF.

This chain joins TRBV6-5 and TRBJ2-1; 11 nucleotides match TRBD2. This CDR3 has 15 amino acids. V shed 5 bases and J 6 bases; nucleotides not matched to a gene: 6. The germline gives CDR1 MNHEY, CDR2 SVGAGI. The CDR3: CASSTPTSGINEQFF. In nucleotides, the CDR3 is TGTGCCAGCAGTACCCCGACTAGCGGGATCAATGAGCAGTTCTTC.

This clonotype was picked up many times. The chain couples TRBV4-1 to TRBJ1-5; possible D gene TRBD1, 6 bases. This CDR3 is 16 amino acids long. Germline values: CDR1 MGHRA, CDR2 YSYEKL. Trimming removed 0 bases at V and 2 bases at J, with 11 bases between. The CDR3 DNA reads TGCGCCAGCAGCCAAGATATGCCAGGGGGCAATCAGCCCCAGCATTTT. This codes for CASSQDMPGGNQPQHF.

This chain links TRBV7-6 with TRBJ2-5, with 12 bases that match TRBD2. This CDR3 contains 14 residues. Germline V CDR1 and CDR2: SGHVS, FNYEAQ. The V segment lost 6 bases and the J segment 3 bases; nucleotides outside the gene matches: 2. CDR3 coding DNA: TGTGCCAGCAGTCGACTAGCGGGAGAAGAGACCCAGTACTTC. It is translated as CASSRLAGEETQYF.

This chain connects TRBV27 to TRBJ1-6; D gene unclear. The CDR3 loop spans 16 amino acids. CDR1 and CDR2 (germline): MNHEY, SMNVEV (reference sequence). The V and J ends lost 6 bases and 7 bases respectively, with 19 bases between them. The CDR3: CASSPPRGGRNSPLHF. CDR3 in DNA: TGTGCCAGCAGCCCACCCCGAGGAGGGAGGAATTCACCCCTCCACTTT.

The chain combines TRBV4-3 with TRBJ2-1; 7 nucleotides line up with TRBD2. The V gene end was trimmed by 0 bases and the J gene end by 9 bases; junction bases not matched to a gene: 11. The CDR3 loop spans 16 amino acids. CDR1 and CDR2 (germline): LGHNA, YSLEER. In DNA, the CDR3 is TGCGCCAGCAGCCAAGATTATCCGGGAGGTTGGAGTGAGCAGTTCTTC. It codes for CASSQDYPGGWSEQFF.

The rearrangement uses TRBV14 and TRBJ1-1; D is unresolved. V was pared by 2 bases and J by 0 bases, with 10 bases between. The CDR3 consists of 15 residues. Germline values: CDR1 SGHDN, CDR2 FVKESK. The CDR3 is CASSQRYRMNTEAFF. DNA of the CDR3: TGTGCCAGCAGCCAAAGGTACCGAATGAACACTGAAGCTTTCTTT.

This clonotype was observed at least ten times. The chain links TRBV5-8 to TRBJ2-6; D call uncertain. The CDR3 is made up of 15 amino acids. The germline CDR1 and CDR2 sequences are SGHTS and YDEGEE. Between the trimmed V and J ends, which lost 2 bases and 0 bases, there was a span of 6 bases. CDR3 in DNA: TGTGCCAGCAGCTTTCCCGTCTCTGGGGCCAACGTCCTGACTTTC. This translates into CASSFPVSGANVLTF. Complete variable domain (other parts from reference TRBV5-8 and TRBJ2-6): EAGVTQSPTHLIKTRGQQATLRCSPISGHTSVYWYQQALGLGLQFLLWYDEGEERNRGNFPPRFSGRQFPNYSSELNVNALELEDSALYLCASSFPVSGANVLTFGAGSRLTVL.

The chain joins TRBV5-8 to TRBJ2-5; D is uncertain. The CDR3 has 12 amino acids. In germline, CDR1 is SGHTS, CDR2 YDEGEE. V was shortened by 5 bases and J by 6 bases, with 11 bases between the two germline ends. The CDR3 region is CASRFQEQTQYF. In DNA, the CDR3 is TGTGCCAGCAGGTTTCAGGAACAGACCCAGTACTTC.

Regarding this clonotype: A much larger clone lies one base from this, so it may be a read error. V gene TRBV20-1 combines with J gene TRBJ2-7, with D possibly TRBD1 on 6 matching bases. Germline V lookup: CDR1 DFQATT, CDR2 SNEGSKA (reference sequence). The CDR3 has 15 amino acids. V lost 7 bases, J lost 7 bases, and 26 bases lay in between. The CDR3 nucleotides are TGCAGTGTACAAAGGGGGACCCGCACTTTGAATGAGCAGTACTTC. Protein product: CSVQRGTRTLNEQYF.

This chain connects TRBV7-9 to TRBJ2-5; TRBD2 matches at 7 bases. The CDR3 spans 14 residues. Unmatched junction bases numbered 7, after V lost 4 bases and J lost 5 bases. Germline lookup yields CDR1 SEHNR and CDR2 FQNEAQ (reference sequence). As DNA, the CDR3 is TGTGCCAGCAGCTCGGGGGGACGACCTGAGACCCAGTACTTC. Protein product: CASSSGGRPETQYF.

In its sample, this clonotype was seen many times. V usage is TRBV2 and J usage is TRBJ2-1; 9 nucleotides agree with TRBD2. Germline lookup yields CDR1 SNHLY and CDR2 FYNNEI. CDR3 length: 15 amino acids. The ends lost 6 bases at V and 5 bases at J; junction bases unmatched: 8. The CDR3 spells CASRPTSGFNNEQFF. CDR3 nucleotide sequence: TGTGCCAGCAGGCCAACTAGCGGGTTCAACAATGAGCAGTTCTTC.

The chain couples TRBV7-6 to TRBJ1-6, with 7 bases lining up with TRBD1. The CDR3 contains 13 residues. Looked up from germline, CDR1 is SGHVS and CDR2 is FNYEAQ. Germline trimming cut 5 bases from V and 9 bases from J; bases unmatched to any gene: 4. The CDR3 is CASSGGQTSPLHF. The CDR3 DNA sequence: TGTGCCAGCAGCGGGGGACAGACTTCACCCCTCCACTTT.